Presented here are 16 T cell receptor beta chains from one specimen sequenced in a study of control samples from healthy donors and cancer patients. The protocol was immunoSEQ multiplex PCR, while the TCRdb copy is restricted to in-frame clones and leaves out a portion. In the table there are about 79,000 clones, roughly 93% of which are singletons. Material for sequencing was PBMCs. These TCRs come from a woman between 35 and 50 years old with lung cancer.

The rearrangement joins TRBV29-1 to TRBJ2-2; the D call may be TRBD1 or TRBD2 (6 bases each). The CDR3 covers 14 residues. Per germline, CDR1 SQVTM and CDR2 ANQGSEA. The V and J ends lost 6 bases and 3 bases respectively, with 14 bases between them. CDR3: CSVKRGADTGELFF. CDR3 sequence (DNA): TGCAGCGTCAAAAGGGGGGCTGACACCGGGGAGCTGTTTTTT.

The sample holds one count of this clone. The V gene is TRBV11-2, the J gene TRBJ1-2; D gene ambiguous. V gave up 0 bases and J gave up 2 bases, with 7 bases separating them. Germline V gene lookup returns CDR1 SGHAT and CDR2 FQNNGV. The CDR3 runs to 14 residues. In nucleotides, the CDR3 is TGTGCCAGCAGCTTAGATCCCGGGAACTATGGCTACACCTTC. It encodes CASSLDPGNYGYTF.

This clone was observed a single time. The chain carries TRBV5-1 and TRBJ1-3; no clear D. Trimming left V 1 base short and J 3 bases short, with 11 bases between. Germline loops: CDR1 SGHRS, CDR2 YFSETQ. This CDR3 has 15 amino acids. The CDR3 region has the DNA TGCGCCAGCAGCTTGACGGGGAGGTTTGGAAACACCATATATTTT. Protein product: CASSLTGRFGNTIYF.

The V and J genes are TRBV7-9 and TRBJ1-1; D is uncertain. The CDR3 consists of 16 residues. V gave up 1 base and J gave up 0 bases, with 12 bases separating them. Germline CDR1 and CDR2: SEHNR and FQNEAQ (reference sequence). CDR3 DNA sequence: TGTGCCAGCAGCTTAGACGGTTCGATTATGAACACTGAAGCTTTCTTT. Translation gives CASSLDGSIMNTEAFF.

The genes are TRBV12-5 and TRBJ2-1; the match to TRBD2 covers 9 bases. The CDR3 totals 18 residues. Germline V gene sequence: CDR1 LGHNT, CDR2 FRNRAP. With V trimmed by 2 bases and J by 4 bases, 12 bases remained unmatched. In nucleotides, the CDR3 is TGTGCTAGTGGTTTGTACCGTTCTAGCGGGGTGATATACAATGAGCAGTTCTTC. This gives the protein CASGLYRSSGVIYNEQFF.

V usage is TRBV7-2 and J usage is TRBJ1-4; TRBD1 matches at 7 bases. The germline V gene has CDR1 SGHTA and CDR2 FQGNSA. The CDR3 consists of 15 residues. V was pared by 5 bases and J by 8 bases, with 11 bases of the junction left unmatched. The CDR3 sequence: CASSRYRGMREKLFF. CDR3 coding DNA: TGTGCCAGCAGCCGTTACAGGGGAATGAGGGAAAAACTGTTTTTT.

Here the CDR3 reads CASSPSPSQRHVAKNIQYF. The CDR3 DNA reads TGTGCCAGCAGTCCCTCCCCCTCCCAAAGACACGTAGCCAAAAACATTCAGTACTTC. The chain couples TRBV27 to TRBJ2-4; D gene ambiguous. Trimming shortened V by 5 bases and J by 0 bases, and 23 bases separated the two germline ends. Germline CDR1 and CDR2: MNHEY and SMNVEV (reference sequence). The CDR3 totals 19 residues.

The chain carries TRBV7-9 and TRBJ2-2; no clear D gene. The CDR3 consists of 17 residues. The germline V gene encodes CDR1 SEHNR and CDR2 FQNEAQ (reference sequence). The germline V and J ends were trimmed by 1 base and 4 bases, with 16 bases remaining between them. The CDR3 loop reads CASSLDLWQEATGELFF. Here the CDR3 DNA reads TGTGCCAGCAGCTTAGATCTGTGGCAAGAAGCCACCGGGGAGCTGTTTTTT.

The rearrangement joins TRBV5-5 to TRBJ1-2, with D unresolved. The CDR3 extends over 15 amino acids. Trimming stripped 0 bases from V and 7 bases from J, with 16 bases between. CDR1 SGHKS and CDR2 YYEKEE come from the germline V gene (reference sequence). This CDR3 reads CASSLDRPEVFGYTF. The CDR3, as DNA: TGTGCCAGCAGCTTGGATAGGCCGGAGGTGTTTGGCTACACCTTC. The full variable domain, with the rest looked up from reference TRBV5-5 and TRBJ1-2, is DAGVTQSPTHLIKTRGQQVTLRCSPISGHKSVSWYQQVLGQGPQFIFQYYEKEERGRGNFPDRFSARQFPNYSSELNVNALLLGDSALYLCASSLDRPEVFGYTFGSGTRLTVV.

Written as DNA, the CDR3 is TGTGCCAGCAGCTTAGGGACAGGGTCGGGACCTGAAGCTTTCTTT. Its protein product is CASSLGTGSGPEAFF. V is TRBV11-3 and J is TRBJ1-1; TRBD1 matches 8 bases. In germline, CDR1 is SGHNT, CDR2 YENEEA. The length of the CDR3 is 15 residues. V lost 1 base and J lost 6; bases outside the gene matches: 7.

This chain connects TRBV7-9 to TRBJ2-3, with TRBD2 matching 8 bases. V gave up 5 bases and J gave up 0 bases; unmatched junction bases: 4. Germline V lookup: CDR1 SEHNR, CDR2 FQNEAQ (reference sequence). CDR3 length: 15 amino acids. CDR3 bases: TGTGCCAGCAGCAGTAGCGGGGAGAGCACAGATACGCAGTATTTT. Protein product: CASSSSGESTDTQYF.

The chain carries TRBV18 and TRBJ1-3; no definite D call. The germline CDR1 and CDR2 sequences are KGHSH and LQKENI. The V end lost 0 bases, the J end lost 4 bases, and 7 bases lay between the germline ends. This CDR3 comprises 14 residues. CDR3 DNA: TGTGCCAGCTCACCACCAGACAAAGGAAACACCATATATTTT. Translating it yields CASSPPDKGNTIYF.

This chain links TRBV7-2 with TRBJ1-5; D is perhaps TRBD1 (5 bases). The CDR3 contains 15 residues. The ends were cut back, 7 bases at V and 4 bases at J, with 17 bases in the middle. Germline-derived CDR1 and CDR2 are SGHTA and FQGNSA. CDR3 sequence reads: CASNLLGQKNQPQHF. The DNA for the CDR3 is TGTGCCAGCAATCTTCTTGGACAAAAGAATCAGCCCCAGCATTTT.

The chain uses TRBV7-6 and TRBJ1-1; D uncertain. Trimming removed 1 base from V and 0 bases from J, with 9 bases in between. This CDR3 has 15 amino acids. Germline assignment: CDR1 SGHVS and CDR2 FNYEAQ. CDR3 sequence (DNA): TGTGCCAGCAGCTTAGAAGGGCCCATGAACACTGAAGCTTTCTTT. This codes for CASSLEGPMNTEAFF. Based on the CDR3 plus reference TRBV7-6 and TRBJ1-1, the full variable domain is GAGVSQSPRYKVTKRGQDVALRCDPISGHVSLYWYRQALGQGPEFLTYFNYEAQQDKSGLPNDRFSAERPEGSISTLTIQRTEQRDSAMYRCASSLEGPMNTEAFFGQGTRLTVV.

The rearrangement joins TRBV2 to TRBJ1-5; D unresolved. CDR3 size: 15 residues. CDR1 is SNHLY and CDR2 is FYNNEI in the germline V gene. V was trimmed by 6 bases and J by 0 bases, leaving 12 bases between them. This CDR3 reads CASSRPGNSNQPQHF. DNA for the CDR3: TGTGCCAGCAGCCGGCCGGGGAATAGCAATCAGCCCCAGCATTTT.

DNA for the CDR3: TGTGCCTTACGATCAAACCTCACAGGACAGGGAGCCTTCTTGGTTATGACCTTC. It encodes CALRSNLTGQGAFLVMTF. The rearrangement joins TRBV30 to TRBJ1-2; 8 bases are shared with TRBD1. CDR3 size: 18 residues. The trim removed 7 bases at V and 14 bases at J, leaving 33 bases unmatched. Germline loops: CDR1 GTSNPN, CDR2 SVGIG (reference sequence).